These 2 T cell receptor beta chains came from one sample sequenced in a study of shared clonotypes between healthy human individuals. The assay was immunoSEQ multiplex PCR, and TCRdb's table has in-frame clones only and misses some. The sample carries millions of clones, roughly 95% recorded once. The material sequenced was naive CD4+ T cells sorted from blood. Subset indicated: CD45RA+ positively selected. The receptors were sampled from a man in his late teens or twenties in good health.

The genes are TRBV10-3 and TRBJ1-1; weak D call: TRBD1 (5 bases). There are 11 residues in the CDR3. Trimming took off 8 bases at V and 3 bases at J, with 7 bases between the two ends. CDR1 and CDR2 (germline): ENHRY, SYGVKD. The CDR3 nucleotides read TGTGCCATCCCGGGGGACACTGAAGCTTTCTTT. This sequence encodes CAIPGDTEAFF.

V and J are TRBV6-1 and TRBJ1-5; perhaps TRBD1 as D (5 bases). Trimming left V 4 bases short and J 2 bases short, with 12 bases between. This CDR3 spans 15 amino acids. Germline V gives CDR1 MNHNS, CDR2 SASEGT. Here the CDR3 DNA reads TGTGCCAGCAGTGCCGACAGCCTCGGCAATCAGCCCCAGCATTTT. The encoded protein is CASSADSLGNQPQHF.